The source of this T cell receptor (beta chain) is a study of T-cell memory formation after mild COVID-19. Study-level points and caveats: Clones that got smaller from day 15 to 85 had even CD4/CD8, while clones growing later tipped toward CD4+. Those CD4+ clones that contracted were mainly in CM and EM (CD8+ ones in EMRA). Still unconfirmed is whether the second-wave clones peaking on day 37 recognized SARS-CoV-2.

As to this clonotype: Its antigen is unidentified.

MiXCR, run by TCRdb on the 5' RACE reads, gives a single entry per CDR3 protein. The sample shows 350,000 to 500,000 distinct CDR3 sequences, 23% of them seen only once. J was trimmed by 4 bases and V by 4 bases; bases with no gene match: 9. In germline, CDR1 is MGHRA, CDR2 YSYEKL. The CDR3 sequence is 16 residues long. The receptor's source is an adult woman who had mild COVID-19 (a few samples of this study predate the infection). Cell type and time point are not known. The chain recombines TRBV4-1 with TRBJ2-2, with TRBD2 identical over 7 bases. What was sequenced was PBMCs or a T cell subset sorted from them (not recorded which). The CDR3 DNA reads TGCGCCAGCAGCCCTTTCGGGGGAGGGATCACCGGGGAGCTGTTTTTT. Translated: CASSPFGGGITGELFF.